Listed here are 6 T cell receptor beta chains from one sample, sequenced in a study of identical twins. TCRdb reprocessed the 5' RACE reads with MiXCR, giving one entry per CDR3 protein. The table has 640,000 or so distinct CDR3 sequences, over 5% seen once. The source material was naive T cells sorted from blood. The receptors shown here come from a man aged 18 to 29 in good health.

This clonotype was recorded a few times. This chain connects TRBV20-1 to TRBJ1-1; D perhaps matches TRBD1 (5 bases). Germline CDR1 is DFQATT and CDR2 is SNEGSKA (reference sequence). The CDR3 consists of 14 residues. V was trimmed by 6 bases and J by 4 bases, leaving 18 bases between them. The CDR3 sequence: CSAGTHKRGTEAFF. In nucleotides, the CDR3 is TGCAGTGCCGGGACGCACAAACGGGGCACTGAAGCTTTCTTT.

This clonotype was seen ten or more times. J is TRBJ1-2 and V is TRBV7-9; TRBD1 matches 7 bases. The length of the CDR3 is 12 residues. CDR1 and CDR2 from the germline V gene are SEHNR and FQNEAQ (reference sequence). With V trimmed by 5 bases and J by 10 bases, 7 bases remained unmatched. CDR3 nucleotides: TGTGCCAGCAGCGCACAGGGACAGCTCTACACCTTC. Protein product: CASSAQGQLYTF.

This clonotype was counted only a few times. The CDR3 sequence is CASSLEQTNEQFF. CDR3 nucleotides: TGCGCCAGCAGCTTGGAACAGACGAATGAGCAGTTCTTC. This chain uses TRBV5-1 with TRBJ2-1; unclear D gene. V lost 0 bases and J lost 7, with 8 bases in between. This CDR3 has 13 amino acids. Germline V gene lookup returns CDR1 SGHRS and CDR2 YFSETQ. The whole variable domain, remainder taken from reference TRBV5-1 and TRBJ2-1, is KAGVTQTPRYLIKTRGQQVTLSCSPISGHRSVSWYQQTPGQGLQFLFEYFSETQRNKGNFPGRFSGRQFSNSRSEMNVSTLELGDSALYLCASSLEQTNEQFFGPGTRLTVL.

With respect to this clonotype: Compared with germline, one end of the junction differs, possibly owing to a read error. The CDR3, as DNA: TGCTCCAGCAGCCACTTCGACAGGAGTGAAGCTTTCTTT. Translated, it gives CSSSHFDRSEAFF. This chain joins TRBV4-1 and TRBJ1-1, with D possibly matching TRBD1 (6 bases). Germline loops: CDR1 MGHRA, CDR2 YSYEKL. The CDR3 is made up of 13 amino acids.

This clonotype was found many times. The V gene is TRBV6-1, the J gene TRBJ1-5; D is unclear. The germline CDR1 and CDR2 sequences are MNHNS and SASEGT. V was cut by 2 bases and J by 9 bases, with 8 bases left in between. The CDR3 loop spans 12 amino acids. CDR3 sequence: CASSELTGPQHF. The DNA for the CDR3 is TGTGCCAGCAGTGAACTGACGGGGCCCCAGCATTTT.

This clonotype was found a few times. This sequence joins TRBV6-5 and TRBJ2-7, with 7 bases that match TRBD1. The germline CDR1 and CDR2 sequences are MNHEY and SVGAGI. V shed 1 base and J 4 bases; nucleotides not matched to a gene: 13. This CDR3 is built from 17 residues. The CDR3 loop reads CASSYLLAGTDQYEQYF. CDR3 nucleotides: TGTGCCAGCAGTTACTTGCTCGCCGGGACAGACCAATACGAGCAGTACTTC.